Detailed here is one T cell receptor (beta chain). Its target is unknown. Germline CDR1 reads LGHNA; CDR2 reads YSLEER. V was clipped by 1 base and J by 0 bases, with 13 bases between them. The CDR3 has 16 residues. Methods used by the authors: Quality scores were absent from the junction-only immunoSEQ sequences, so filtering differed. The method was immunoSEQ multiplex PCR; TCRdb's version includes in-frame clones alone and lacks a portion of them. V, J and clone size were drawn from that table, and D and trimming were deduced from the DNA. The table shows about 2.4 million clones, with around nine tenths occurring only once. This sample is part of a study of shared clonotypes between healthy human individuals. Study findings and constraints: Generally, naive subsets (rather than memory subsets) showed larger estimated richness. Naive CD4 clonotypes were shared across a few donors at about 5%.

The genes are TRBV4-3 and TRBJ2-7; D perhaps matches TRBD2 (5 bases). Source material: naive CD4+ T cells sorted from blood. The sample's subset: CD45RA+ positively selected. The source of this sequence is a man aged 18 to 29 in good health. The CDR3 nucleotides read TGCGCCAGCAGCCAAGCCGAGGGAGCTCCCTCCTACGAGCAGTACTTC. Its protein is CASSQAEGAPSYEQYF.